The 18 T cell receptor beta chains below were found in one sample sequenced in a study of blood T cell repertoires in COVID-19. The table came from immunoSEQ multiplex PCR; TCRdb's copy has only in-frame clones and leaves some out. The sample shows about 360,000 clones, about 88% of them seen only once. Specimen: peripheral blood. Every receptor here comes from a woman between 55 and 75 years old with COVID-19, enrolled during active disease.

V and J are TRBV27 and TRBJ2-7; the match to TRBD2 covers 9 bases. In germline, CDR1 is MNHEY, CDR2 SMNVEV (reference sequence). Trimming at V came to 5 bases and at J to 4 bases, leaving 12 bases not matched to a gene. The CDR3 is made up of 16 amino acids. In DNA, the CDR3 is TGTGCCAGCAGTATTGGGGCGGCGGGGGGGCCTTACGAGCAGTACTTC. Protein: CASSIGAAGGPYEQYF.

The chain links TRBV9 to TRBJ1-4, with a possible D match to TRBD1 (5 bases). Germline V gene lookup returns CDR1 SGDLS and CDR2 YYNGEE. Trimming pared 0 bases from V and 3 bases from J, leaving 12 bases between. This CDR3 comprises 16 residues. This chain's CDR3 is CASSVDPSRANEKLFF. The CDR3, as DNA: TGTGCCAGCAGCGTAGATCCGTCCAGGGCTAATGAAAAACTGTTTTTT.

The CDR3 loop reads CASSETSQETQYF. CDR3 nucleotides: TGTGCCAGCAGTGAGACTAGCCAAGAGACCCAGTACTTC. The chain is built from TRBV2 and TRBJ2-5, with D possibly TRBD2 on 6 matching bases. V lost 3 bases to trimming and J lost 1 base, with 6 bases between them. This CDR3 contains 13 residues. Germline V gene data show CDR1 as SNHLY and CDR2 as FYNNEI. Variable domain in full (rest from reference TRBV2 and TRBJ2-5): EPEVTQTPSHQVTQMGQEVILRCVPISNHLYFYWYRQILGQKVEFLVSFYNNEISEKSEIFDDQFSVERPDGSNFTLKIRSTKLEDSAMYFCASSETSQETQYFGPGTRLLVL.

V usage is TRBV10-2 and J usage is TRBJ1-2; D gene uncertain. Germline CDR1 WSHSY, CDR2 SAAADI. The CDR3 runs 13 residues. The V end was cut by 2 bases, the J end by 4 bases, with 8 bases between. Here the CDR3 reads CASSERRSYGYTF. For the CDR3, the DNA is TGCGCCAGCAGTGAGAGGCGGAGCTATGGCTACACCTTC.

The chain carries TRBV7-2 and TRBJ1-4, with no clear D. Per the germline V gene, CDR1 is SGHTA and CDR2 is FQGNSA. CDR3 size: 13 residues. Trimming pared 1 base from V and 8 bases from J, leaving 8 bases between. The CDR3 reads CASSLDGREKLFF. The CDR3 nucleotides read TGTGCCAGCAGCTTAGACGGGAGGGAAAAACTGTTTTTT.

This chain joins TRBV7-8 and TRBJ2-1, with D perhaps matching TRBD2 (5 bases). V lost 5 bases, J lost 6 bases, and 20 bases lay in between. The CDR3 length is 16 residues. Germline CDR1 is SGHVS and CDR2 is FQNEAQ. CDR3 bases: TGTGCCAGCAGCCTTTTTGGAGGCCGCCGGGGCAATGAGCAGTTCTTC. Protein: CASSLFGGRRGNEQFF.

This clone was seen only a few times. The chain combines TRBV5-6 with TRBJ1-5, with TRBD1 matching 8 bases. The CDR3 covers 16 residues. Germline loops: CDR1 SGHDT, CDR2 YYEEEE. The J segment lost 1 base and the V segment lost 3 bases, leaving 6 bases of the junction unmatched. In DNA, the CDR3 is TGTGCCAGCAGCTCGACAGGGGTCTCAAGCAATCAGCCCCAGCATTTT. Protein sequence: CASSSTGVSSNQPQHF.

This chain connects TRBV6-2 or TRBV6-3 to TRBJ2-6, with 7 nucleotides matching TRBD1. The ends lost 4 bases at V and 2 bases at J; junction bases unmatched: 2. Germline V CDR1 and CDR2: MNHEY, SVGEGT. This CDR3 is 15 amino acids long. The CDR3 DNA reads TGTGCCAGCAGTTTGACAGGGCCTGGGGCCAACGTCCTGACTTTC. Its protein product is CASSLTGPGANVLTF.

The CDR3 protein is CASSSYQQIYGYTF. Here the CDR3 DNA reads TGTGCCAGCAGTTCTTACCAACAAATCTATGGCTACACCTTC. The chain uses TRBV6-2 or TRBV6-3 and TRBJ1-2; D gene ambiguous. V lost 4 bases and J lost 4, with 13 bases in between. CDR3 length: 14 amino acids. From germline, CDR1 is MNHEY and CDR2 SVGEGT.

The chain uses TRBV15 and TRBJ2-7; tentative D call: TRBD2 (7 bases). This CDR3 contains 14 residues. CDR1 and CDR2 (germline): LNHNV, YYDKDF (reference sequence). The germline V and J ends were trimmed by 1 base and 2 bases, with 9 bases remaining between them. CDR3 DNA: TGTGCCACCAGCAGAGTAGGGGGGGCCTACGAGCAGTACTTC. It is translated as CATSRVGGAYEQYF. Full variable domain (outside the CDR3, taken from reference TRBV15 and TRBJ2-7): DAMVIQNPRYQVTQFGKPVTLSCSQTLNHNVMYWYQQKSSQAPKLLFHYYDKDFNNEADTPDNFQSRRPNTSFCFLDIRSPGLGDTAMYLCATSRVGGAYEQYFGPGTRLTVT.

The V gene is TRBV29-1, the J gene TRBJ1-4; D not resolved. The germline V gene encodes CDR1 SQVTM and CDR2 ANQGSEA. V was shortened by 0 bases and J by 7 bases, with 15 bases between the two germline ends. The CDR3 loop spans 15 amino acids. CDR3: CSVEDLEAAGEKLFF. CDR3 DNA: TGCAGCGTTGAAGATCTTGAGGCCGCGGGTGAAAAACTGTTTTTT.

This clone was seen once. This chain connects TRBV24-1 to TRBJ2-1; possibly TRBD1 for D (6 bases). CDR1 and CDR2 from the germline V gene are KGHDR and SFDVKD. Trimming left V 4 bases short and J 8 bases short, with 8 bases between. There are 12 residues in the CDR3. CDR3 residues: CATSEQGDEQFF. The CDR3, as DNA: TGTGCCACCAGTGAACAGGGCGATGAGCAGTTCTTC.

J is TRBJ2-1 and V is TRBV5-6; 9 nucleotides line up with TRBD2. The V gene end was trimmed by 4 bases and the J gene end by 7 bases; junction bases not matched to a gene: 12. Germline-derived CDR1 and CDR2 are SGHDT and YYEEEE. The CDR3 contains 16 residues. The CDR3 here is CASSPLAGRAGNEQFF. The CDR3 nucleotides are TGTGCCAGCAGCCCCCTAGCGGGGAGAGCAGGTAATGAGCAGTTCTTC.

The rearrangement uses TRBV3-1 (or the pseudogene TRBV3-2) and TRBJ2-3, with 9 bases lining up with TRBD2. The V and J ends lost 4 bases and 6 bases, in that order; junction bases with no gene match: 2. Germline lookup yields CDR1 LGHDT and CDR2 YNNKEL (reference sequence). The CDR3 is 13 amino acids. The CDR3 here is CASSLAGDDTQYF. In DNA, the CDR3 is TGTGCCAGCAGCCTAGCGGGGGACGATACGCAGTATTTT.

The chain couples TRBV6-5 to TRBJ1-6; a weak D match, TRBD1 (6 bases). The CDR3 consists of 14 residues. Germline V gene sequence: CDR1 MNHEY, CDR2 SVGAGI. With 4 bases removed from V and 5 bases from J, the gap between germline ends came to 9 bases. The chain's CDR3 is CASSLAGDNSPLHF. CDR3 nucleotides: TGTGCCAGCAGTTTGGCAGGGGATAATTCACCCCTCCACTTT.

The chain recombines TRBV18 with TRBJ2-5; 9 nucleotides agree with TRBD2. V dropped 5 bases and J dropped 5; count of bases not matched to a gene: 6. Germline CDR1 reads KGHSH; CDR2 reads LQKENI. CDR3 length: 14 residues. In nucleotides, the CDR3 is TGTGCCAGCTCATCCGACAGCGGGGGGGAGACCCAGTACTTC. Protein sequence: CASSSDSGGETQYF.

This clone was picked up a small number of times. V gene TRBV7-2 combines with J gene TRBJ2-3, with TRBD2 as a possible D gene (6 bases). Germline V CDR1 and CDR2: SGHTA, FQGNSA. V shed 3 bases and J shed 0 bases, with 10 bases lying between them. This CDR3 has 15 residues. As DNA, the CDR3 is TGTGCCAGCAGCTTCGGGACTCCTAGCACAGATACGCAGTATTTT. Protein: CASSFGTPSTDTQYF.

V usage is TRBV14 and J usage is TRBJ2-1; 12 positions match TRBD2. After removal of 3 bases from V and 0 bases from J, the junction contained 6 bases not matched to a gene. In germline, CDR1 is SGHDN, CDR2 FVKESK. The CDR3 is 18 amino acids. The CDR3 loop reads CASSHPRLAGDSYNEQFF. The CDR3 DNA sequence: TGTGCCAGCAGCCATCCCAGACTAGCGGGGGACTCCTACAATGAGCAGTTCTTC.